One sample yielded the 26 T cell receptor beta chains listed below, sequenced in a study of T cell changes during pregnancy in multiple sclerosis. Here immunoSEQ multiplex PCR was the method, and the copy in TCRdb shows in-frame clones only, minus some. The top ten hold approximately 1% of the sample, which has some 97,000 clones, about 94% seen once. Sequenced here: peripheral blood, sampled before pregnancy. The origin of the receptors is a female donor with multiple sclerosis, enrolled in a pregnancy study.

V is TRBV5-5 and J is TRBJ2-7; 9 nucleotides match TRBD1. The CDR3 totals 15 residues. The trim removed 4 bases at V and 3 bases at J, leaving 8 bases unmatched. Germline CDR1 and CDR2: SGHKS and YYEKEE (reference sequence). Here the CDR3 DNA reads TGTGCCAGCAGCCCGGCGACAGGGGGTATCTACGAGCAGTACTTC. Protein sequence: CASSPATGGIYEQYF.

The chain joins TRBV7-9 to TRBJ1-4; 7 bases are a match to TRBD1. Per germline, CDR1 SEHNR and CDR2 FQNEAQ (reference sequence). Germline trimming cut 3 bases from V and 0 bases from J; bases unmatched to any gene: 1. The CDR3 sequence is 15 residues long. The CDR3 region is CASSLGTATNEKLFF. DNA for the CDR3: TGTGCCAGCAGCTTGGGGACAGCAACTAATGAAAAACTGTTTTTT.

The rearrangement joins TRBV6-1 to TRBJ2-1, with 9 bases lining up with TRBD2. Germline V gives CDR1 MNHNS, CDR2 SASEGT. The CDR3 covers 15 residues. V lost 5 bases, J lost 15 bases, and 17 bases stayed unmatched. The CDR3 DNA sequence: TGTGCCAGCAGTCCGCTGGGGACTAGCTTGTACATGGGGTTCTTC. This codes for CASSPLGTSLYMGFF.

The chain links TRBV5-1 to TRBJ1-3, with D possibly matching TRBD1 (5 bases). The ends were cut back, 0 bases at V and 0 bases at J, with 13 bases in the middle. This CDR3 contains 17 residues. Germline V lookup: CDR1 SGHRS, CDR2 YFSETQ. CDR3 sequence (DNA): TGCGCCAGCAGCTTGGCCGGACACCTCGACTCTGGAAACACCATATATTTT. Protein sequence: CASSLAGHLDSGNTIYF.

V gene TRBV7-3 combines with J gene TRBJ2-6, with D tentatively TRBD1 (6 bases). The V end lost 2 bases, the J end lost 2 bases, and 10 bases lay between the germline ends. CDR1 SGHTA and CDR2 FQGTGA come from the germline V gene. The CDR3 runs 16 residues. DNA for the CDR3: TGTGCCAGCAGCTTACAGGGGTCGGCTGGGGCCAACGTCCTGACTTTC. Protein: CASSLQGSAGANVLTF.

The rearrangement uses TRBV7-8 and TRBJ1-1, with TRBD1 as a possible D gene (5 bases). The germline gives CDR1 SGHVS, CDR2 FQNEAQ. The CDR3 length is 16 residues. V dropped 5 bases and J dropped 4 bases, with 20 bases sitting between them. The CDR3 nucleotides read TGTGCCAGCAGCCTCCCCCTGGGGGGTGTAGGCACTGAAGCTTTCTTT. Translated: CASSLPLGGVGTEAFF.

This clone is a singleton in its sample. V is TRBV5-1 and J is TRBJ2-5; 7 positions agree with TRBD2. Germline CDR1 is SGHRS and CDR2 is YFSETQ. The ends lost 6 bases at V and 5 bases at J; junction bases unmatched: 19. The CDR3 sequence is 17 residues long. The CDR3: CASMEGPGRGNKETQYF. DNA for the CDR3: TGCGCCAGCATGGAGGGCCCGGGGAGGGGTAATAAGGAGACCCAGTACTTC.

The J gene is TRBJ2-1, the V gene TRBV2, with 9 nucleotides matching TRBD2. The CDR3 has 15 residues. CDR1 is SNHLY, CDR2 FYNNEI, per germline. The V segment lost 4 bases and the J segment 4 bases; nucleotides outside the gene matches: 5. The CDR3: CASSGASGEYNEQFF. The DNA for the CDR3 is TGTGCCAGCAGTGGTGCTAGCGGGGAATACAATGAGCAGTTCTTC. Together with reference TRBV2 and TRBJ2-1, the CDR3 gives the full variable domain: EPEVTQTPSHQVTQMGQEVILRCVPISNHLYFYWYRQILGQKVEFLVSFYNNEISEKSEIFDDQFSVERPDGSNFTLKIRSTKLEDSAMYFCASSGASGEYNEQFFGPGTRLTVL.

The chain employs TRBV5-1 and TRBJ2-5; 14 bases agree with TRBD2. The CDR3 runs to 16 residues. The V and J ends lost 3 bases and 4 bases, in that order; junction bases with no gene match: 5. The germline V gene encodes CDR1 SGHRS and CDR2 YFSETQ. CDR3 DNA: TGCGCCAGCAGCTCCGGACTAGCGGGAGGAGGAGAGACCCAGTACTTC. Amino acid sequence: CASSSGLAGGGETQYF.

The chain employs TRBV28 and TRBJ1-3, with no clear D. Trimming stripped 2 bases from V and 1 base from J, with 15 bases between. CDR3 size: 17 residues. Germline V gene data show CDR1 as MDHEN and CDR2 as SYDVKM. CDR3 DNA: TGTGCCAGCAGTTTACCGCGCTCTGGTCTATCTGGAAACACCATATATTTT. Amino acids: CASSLPRSGLSGNTIYF.

The rearrangement links TRBV5-3 to TRBJ2-7, with 11 bases lining up with TRBD1. TRBV5-3 is filed as an ORF, its function uncertain. CDR3 length equals 13 residues. V gave up 4 bases and J gave up 4 bases; unmatched junction bases: 1. CDR3 bases: TGTGCCAGAAGCCGGGACAGGGGGTACGAGCAGTACTTC. It encodes CARSRDRGYEQYF.

Only one count was recorded for this clone. The chain combines TRBV9 with TRBJ2-5, with TRBD2 identical over 13 bases. The V gene's germline CDR1 is SGDLS and CDR2 YYNGEE. V shed 3 bases and J 5 bases; nucleotides not matched to a gene: 16. The CDR3 is 19 residues long. CDR3 sequence reads: CASSGSPGTSGIGRETQYF. The CDR3 DNA reads as TGTGCCAGCAGCGGTAGCCCCGGGACTAGCGGGATCGGGAGGGAGACCCAGTACTTC.

This chain joins TRBV4-3 and TRBJ2-3, with 8 bases matching TRBD1. Germline CDR1 reads LGHNA; CDR2 reads YSLEER. This CDR3 comprises 16 residues. V trimming: 1 base; J trimming: 1 base; junction bases outside the gene matches: 4. DNA of the CDR3: TGCGCCAGCAGCCAAGGCCCGACAGGGGGCACAGATACGCAGTATTTT. It yields the protein CASSQGPTGGTDTQYF.

In its sample, this clone was seen once. J is TRBJ1-2 and V is TRBV7-8, with D perhaps TRBD1 (5 bases). V lost 1 base and J lost 4, with 13 bases in between. The CDR3 sequence is 15 residues long. Germline CDR1 is SGHVS and CDR2 is FQNEAQ. For the CDR3, the DNA is TGTGCCAGCAGCTTAGGCGGGGGACGGTCCTATGGCTACACCTTC. This codes for CASSLGGGRSYGYTF.

The chain carries TRBV5-5 and TRBJ2-1; D is possibly TRBD2 (6 bases). Trimming stripped 7 bases from V and 4 bases from J, with 15 bases between. Germline V gives CDR1 SGHKS, CDR2 YYEKEE (reference sequence). This CDR3 is built from 14 residues. CDR3 sequence: CASQLLGTYNEQFF. CDR3 nucleotides: TGTGCCAGCCAACTACTAGGGACTTACAATGAGCAGTTCTTC. Complete variable domain (other parts from reference TRBV5-5 and TRBJ2-1): DAGVTQSPTHLIKTRGQQVTLRCSPISGHKSVSWYQQVLGQGPQFIFQYYEKEERGRGNFPDRFSARQFPNYSSELNVNALLLGDSALYLCASQLLGTYNEQFFGPGTRLTVL.

The chain carries TRBV7-9 and TRBJ1-4, with D hard to call. The length of the CDR3 is 12 residues. The germline V gene has CDR1 SEHNR and CDR2 FQNEAQ (reference sequence). The V gene lost 5 bases and the J gene lost 3 bases, with 4 bases spanning the gap. The CDR3 DNA reads TGTGCCAGCAGCCCCTCTAATGAAAAACTGTTTTTT. Translating gives CASSPSNEKLFF.

V and J are TRBV7-3 and TRBJ1-4; D possibly corresponds to TRBD1 (5 bases). CDR3 length: 14 amino acids. V dropped 11 bases and J dropped 1 base, with 14 bases sitting between them. CDR1 and CDR2 (germline): SGHTA, FQGTGA. The CDR3 DNA sequence: TGTGCCGTTGTGGCGGGGGTAACTAATGAAAAACTGTTTTTT. Its translation: CAVVAGVTNEKLFF.

The chain uses TRBV19 and TRBJ2-1, with TRBD2 identical over 8 bases. With V trimmed by 5 bases and J by 0 bases, 6 bases remained unmatched. Germline CDR1 and CDR2: LNHDA and SQIVND (reference sequence). The CDR3 loop spans 16 amino acids. The CDR3 bases are TGTGCCAGTAGTCGGACTAGCCAAAGCTCCTACAATGAGCAGTTCTTC. As protein: CASSRTSQSSYNEQFF.

The chain is built from TRBV25-1 and TRBJ1-5, with D maybe TRBD1 (5 bases). Germline lookup yields CDR1 MGHDK and CDR2 SYGVNS. V was shortened by 5 bases and J by 3 bases, with 23 bases between the two germline ends. The CDR3 is 18 amino acids. CDR3 nucleotide sequence: TGTGCCAGCAGTCCCTCATCGGGGGGGGTAGGTGTCAATCAGCCCCAGCATTTT. Translation: CASSPSSGGVGVNQPQHF.

The J gene is TRBJ1-5, the V gene TRBV25-1, with TRBD1 identical over 7 bases. CDR3 size: 16 residues. J was trimmed by 0 bases and V by 4 bases; bases with no gene match: 6. Germline V gene lookup returns CDR1 MGHDK and CDR2 SYGVNS. The CDR3 spells CASSAHRGPSNQPQHF. In nucleotides, the CDR3 is TGTGCCAGCAGTGCCCACAGGGGCCCTAGCAATCAGCCCCAGCATTTT.

V and J are TRBV11-2 and TRBJ2-7; 8 bases map to TRBD1. The CDR3 covers 15 residues. Germline V gives CDR1 SGHAT, CDR2 FQNNGV. The trim removed 4 bases at V and 2 bases at J, leaving 7 bases unmatched. DNA of the CDR3: TGTGCCAGCAGCTCGATCGGGACAGGTGCCTACGAGCAGTACTTC. Its protein is CASSSIGTGAYEQYF.

V usage is TRBV2 and J usage is TRBJ2-5, with D possibly TRBD1 on 6 matching bases. CDR3 length: 12 residues. CDR1 and CDR2 (germline): SNHLY, FYNNEI. Trimming removed 6 bases at V and 4 bases at J, with 9 bases between. For the CDR3, the DNA is TGTGCCAGCAGCCAGGGGAGAGAGACCCAGTACTTC. Translation: CASSQGRETQYF.

This clone has just one count. The chain combines TRBV5-1 with TRBJ2-7, with D uncertain. The germline V gene has CDR1 SGHRS and CDR2 YFSETQ. CDR3 size: 12 residues. V was trimmed by 1 base and J by 4 bases, leaving 6 bases between them. For the CDR3, the DNA is TGCGCCAGCAGCTTGAACTTTTACGAGCAGTACTTC. It translates to CASSLNFYEQYF. The complete variable domain, with remaining parts taken from reference TRBV5-1 and TRBJ2-7, reads KAGVTQTPRYLIKTRGQQVTLSCSPISGHRSVSWYQQTPGQGLQFLFEYFSETQRNKGNFPGRFSGRQFSNSRSEMNVSTLELGDSALYLCASSLNFYEQYFGPGTRLTVT.

The chain carries TRBV19 and TRBJ2-1; 11 positions agree with TRBD2. CDR1 and CDR2 from the germline V gene are LNHDA and SQIVND (reference sequence). J was trimmed by 5 bases and V by 6 bases; bases with no gene match: 6. The CDR3 extends over 15 amino acids. The CDR3 DNA follows: TGTGCCAGTAGAGCGGGACTAGCGGACCACAATGAGCAGTTCTTC. Translated, it gives CASRAGLADHNEQFF.

The rearrangement uses TRBV5-1 and TRBJ2-1; TRBD2 agrees at 7 bases. Trimming removed 0 bases from V and 4 bases from J; junction bases left unmatched: 1. Germline CDR1 SGHRS, CDR2 YFSETQ. The CDR3 is 14 residues long. CDR3 sequence (DNA): TGCGCCAGCAGCTTGGGCGGGAGATACAATGAGCAGTTCTTC. Translated, it gives CASSLGGRYNEQFF.

V is TRBV28 and J is TRBJ2-7, with 10 positions matching TRBD1. V shed 5 bases and J 6 bases; nucleotides not matched to a gene: 10. This CDR3 has 15 residues. The germline V gene has CDR1 MDHEN and CDR2 SYDVKM. CDR3 residues: CASSPPGQGRLEQYF. The CDR3, as DNA: TGTGCCAGCAGTCCACCGGGACAGGGGCGCCTCGAGCAGTACTTC.